Here is one T cell receptor (beta chain) with its context. No antigen is known for it. V was clipped by 5 bases and J by 7 bases; unmatched bases: 12. This CDR3 region has 15 residues. CDR1 and CDR2 (germline): LNHNV, YYDKDF (reference sequence). The data are from a study of T cell responses to AZD1222 COVID-19 vaccine. Study findings and constraints: Among the donors, most were white British and more were female, and clonal diversity was possibly underestimated. Nearly half of unique spike-specific TCRs reportedly avoided B.1.351 and B.1.1.7 mutated regions.

Sequenced by immunoSEQ multiplex PCR; TCRdb stores in-frame clones only, minus some. Of 130,000 or so clones in the sample, 89% were seen once. This receptor was obtained from an adult who received the AZD1222 COVID-19 vaccine. V usage is TRBV15 and J usage is TRBJ1-2; 8 nucleotides align to TRBD1. The specimen was peripheral blood, collected 28 days after the second AZD1222 dose. The DNA for the CDR3 is TGTGCCACCAGCGGGTATGACAGGGGATTTGTTGGCTACACCTTC. Residues: CATSGYDRGFVGYTF.